This TCR beta chain was obtained from a study of TIL therapy for anti-PD-1-resistant metastatic lung cancer. With 7 bases removed from V and 1 base from J, the gap between germline ends came to 10 bases. Germline loops: CDR1 LGHNT, CDR2 FRNRAP. This CDR3 region has 13 residues. Time point described: pre-treatment sample, taken before nivolumab and TIL therapy. The libraries were made with immunoSEQ v3. The assay was immunoSEQ multiplex PCR, and TCRdb's table has in-frame clones only and misses some. Of 30,000 to 45,000 clones listed, 73% are singletons. The specimen comprised blood, sampled at baseline. This TCR was recovered from a person aged 25-85 years with non-small cell lung cancer. This sequence joins TRBV12-5 and TRBJ2-5; D is uncertain. CDR3 region: CASALGGQETQYF. The CDR3, as DNA: TGTGCTAGTGCCCTGGGTGGCCAAGAGACCCAGTACTTC. Together with reference TRBV12-5 and TRBJ2-5, the CDR3 gives the full variable domain: DARVTQTPRHKVTEMGQEVTMRCQPILGHNTVFWYRQTMMQGLELLAYFRNRAPLDDSGMPKDRFSAEMPDATLATLKIQPSEPRDSAVYFCASALGGQETQYFGPGTRLLVL.